The 17 T cell receptor beta chains below all came from one sample that was sequenced in a study of cytomegalovirus exposure and HLA in healthy donors. A multiplex PCR was run with 60 Vbeta primers and 13 Jbeta primers. This table comes from immunoSEQ multiplex PCR, and its TCRdb copy is limited to in-frame clones, with some not included. This sample yields some 220,000 clones, of which around four fifths are seen a single time; 2.7% belongs to the top ten. The specimen was PBMCs. Receptors originate from a woman aged 60-75 years in good health and CMV-seropositive.

This clone was seen a few times. The rearrangement links TRBV2 to TRBJ2-6; D not certain. V was trimmed by 4 bases and J by 0 bases, leaving 7 bases between them. CDR3 length: 15 amino acids. Looked up from germline, CDR1 is SNHLY and CDR2 is FYNNEI. CDR3 region: CASSGYLSGANVLTF. CDR3 nucleotides: TGTGCCAGCAGTGGCTACCTCTCTGGGGCCAACGTCCTGACTTTC. The full variable domain, completed using reference TRBV2 and TRBJ2-6, is EPEVTQTPSHQVTQMGQEVILRCVPISNHLYFYWYRQILGQKVEFLVSFYNNEISEKSEIFDDQFSVERPDGSNFTLKIRSTKLEDSAMYFCASSGYLSGANVLTFGAGSRLTVL.

The rearrangement joins TRBV5-1 to TRBJ2-5; no firm D call. In germline, CDR1 is SGHRS, CDR2 YFSETQ. V was pared by 0 bases and J by 3 bases, with 12 bases between. The length of the CDR3 is 15 residues. The CDR3 nucleotides read TGCGCCAGCAGCTTGGTGTCGTCCAGCGAAGAGACCCAGTACTTC. Amino acids: CASSLVSSSEETQYF.

This clone appeared once. The chain is built from TRBV5-5 and TRBJ2-7; D is unresolved. The CDR3 covers 15 residues. Trimming left V 0 bases short and J 4 bases short, with 14 bases between. Per the germline V gene, CDR1 is SGHKS and CDR2 is YYEKEE (reference sequence). The CDR3 DNA reads TGTGCCAGCAGCTTGGCCTCCGGCAGGCAGTACGAGCAGTACTTC. It is translated as CASSLASGRQYEQYF.

This chain connects TRBV9 to TRBJ1-4; 9 positions agree with TRBD1. Trimming cost V 3 bases and J 4 bases; bases outside gene matches: 4. The CDR3 has 15 amino acids. CDR1 SGDLS and CDR2 YYNGEE come from the germline V gene. DNA of the CDR3: TGTGCCAGCAGCGCGGGGACAGGGTATAATGAAAAACTGTTTTTT. It codes for CASSAGTGYNEKLFF.

This clone was detected only once. J is TRBJ2-7 and V is TRBV7-2; TRBD1 might be the D (6 bases). The CDR3 is 14 amino acids. CDR1 and CDR2 from the germline V gene are SGHTA and FQGNSA. The V end was cut by 4 bases, the J end by 3 bases, with 13 bases between. This chain's CDR3 is CASSSGTPYYEQYF. The CDR3 bases are TGTGCCAGCAGCTCCGGGACACCATACTACGAGCAGTACTTC.

The V and J genes are TRBV7-9 and TRBJ1-1, with D tentatively TRBD1 (5 bases). From germline, CDR1 is SEHNR and CDR2 FQNEAQ (reference sequence). V was cut by 2 bases and J by 11 bases, with 12 bases left in between. The CDR3 contains 12 residues. This CDR3 reads CASSLTPPGAFF. CDR3 nucleotides: TGTGCCAGCAGCTTAACCCCTCCAGGGGCTTTCTTT.

This chain connects TRBV5-1 to TRBJ1-2; 8 bases align to TRBD1. Germline V CDR1 and CDR2: SGHRS, YFSETQ. V was pared by 4 bases and J by 4 bases, with 6 bases of the junction left unmatched. This CDR3 comprises 14 residues. CDR3 sequence (DNA): TGCGCCAGCAGCCGCCCTGGACAGGGCTATGGCTACACCTTC. This gives the protein CASSRPGQGYGYTF.

V gene TRBV10-3 combines with J gene TRBJ2-4, with 11 positions matching TRBD2. Germline CDR1 and CDR2: ENHRY and SYGVKD. The CDR3 has 17 amino acids. V gave up 8 bases and J gave up 3 bases; unmatched junction bases: 12. The CDR3 nucleotides read TGTGCCATCCCCTGGGTAGCGGGAGGGCCAGACAAAAACATTCAGTACTTC. This codes for CAIPWVAGGPDKNIQYF.

V usage is TRBV29-1 and J usage is TRBJ2-1, with 15 nucleotides matching TRBD2. The germline V gene has CDR1 SQVTM and CDR2 ANQGSEA. After removal of 7 bases from V and 10 bases from J, the junction contained 5 bases not matched to a gene. The CDR3 consists of 13 residues. The CDR3 DNA reads TGCAGCGCTGGACTAGCGGGAGGGGAAGAGCAGTTCTTC. Protein sequence: CSAGLAGGEEQFF.

The chain recombines TRBV7-3 with TRBJ2-7; perhaps TRBD1 as D (6 bases). The CDR3 totals 15 residues. With 1 base removed from V and 4 bases from J, the gap between germline ends came to 14 bases. Germline CDR1 SGHTA, CDR2 FQGTGA. DNA of the CDR3: TGTGCCAGCAGCTTAAGAGGGGGTTTATCTTACGAGCAGTACTTC. Protein product: CASSLRGGLSYEQYF. Drawing the rest from reference TRBV7-3 and TRBJ2-7, the complete variable domain is GAGVSQTPSNKVTEKGKYVELRCDPISGHTALYWYRQSLGQGPEFLIYFQGTGAADDSGLPNDRFFAVRPEGSVSTLKIQRTERGDSAVYLCASSLRGGLSYEQYFGPGTRLTVT.

This clone has a handful of counts. This chain links TRBV5-1 with TRBJ2-7, with 7 bases lining up with TRBD1. Trimming at V came to 3 bases and at J to 2 bases, leaving 5 bases not matched to a gene. The germline CDR1 and CDR2 sequences are SGHRS and YFSETQ. The CDR3 contains 14 residues. CDR3 region: CASSSRTGPYEQYF. Written as DNA, the CDR3 is TGCGCCAGCAGCTCGAGGACAGGACCCTACGAGCAGTACTTC. Full variable domain (outside the CDR3, taken from reference TRBV5-1 and TRBJ2-7): KAGVTQTPRYLIKTRGQQVTLSCSPISGHRSVSWYQQTPGQGLQFLFEYFSETQRNKGNFPGRFSGRQFSNSRSEMNVSTLELGDSALYLCASSSRTGPYEQYFGPGTRLTVT.

The gene calls are TRBV19 and TRBJ1-5, with 12 bases fitting TRBD1. Germline CDR1 is LNHDA and CDR2 is SQIVND (reference sequence). V trimming: 5 bases; J trimming: 0 bases; junction bases outside the gene matches: 8. The CDR3 is 18 amino acids. The CDR3: CASSGGTGGTYSNQPQHF. DNA for the CDR3: TGTGCCAGTAGTGGCGGGACAGGGGGCACCTATAGCAATCAGCCCCAGCATTTT.

This chain joins TRBV29-1 and TRBJ2-5; the match to TRBD1 covers 8 bases. The CDR3 is 17 amino acids. Trimming took 6 bases from V and 5 from J; bases not matched to a gene: 20. Germline CDR1 and CDR2: SQVTM and ANQGSEA. CDR3 sequence reads: CSVDSSGTGAPGETQYF. CDR3 nucleotides: TGCAGCGTCGATTCATCCGGGACAGGCGCCCCGGGGGAGACCCAGTACTTC.

The CDR3 DNA reads TGTGCCAGCAGTGGGGGGGTCCCCTACGAGCAGTACTTC. It specifies CASSGGVPYEQYF. The V call is TRBV25-1, the J call TRBJ2-7, with a weak D call TRBD2 (6 bases). Germline-derived CDR1 and CDR2 are MGHDK and SYGVNS. V dropped 4 bases and J dropped 2 bases, with 9 bases sitting between them. This CDR3 is built from 13 residues.

This chain's CDR3 is CASRTQGATEAFF. For the CDR3, the DNA is TGTGCCAGCAGAACACAGGGGGCAACTGAAGCTTTCTTT. V is TRBV7-2 and J is TRBJ1-1; TRBD1 aligns across 9 bases. Germline V CDR1 and CDR2: SGHTA, FQGNSA. Losses at the gene ends were 6 bases for V and 5 bases for J; bases not matched to a gene: 4. This CDR3 has 13 amino acids.

There are a few counts of this clone. The rearrangement links TRBV12-5 to TRBJ1-2; D is perhaps TRBD1 (5 bases). CDR1 is LGHNT and CDR2 is FRNRAP in the germline V gene. V dropped 2 bases and J dropped 7 bases, with 14 bases sitting between them. The CDR3 runs 14 residues. The chain's CDR3 is CASGLPNGGVGYTF. Here the CDR3 DNA reads TGTGCTAGTGGTTTGCCTAATGGGGGGGTTGGCTACACCTTC.

This chain joins TRBV6-1 and TRBJ1-2; D not certain. Germline CDR1 MNHNS, CDR2 SASEGT. Trimming cost V 0 bases and J 7 bases, with 9 bases left between them. The CDR3 totals 13 residues. CDR3: CASSEAIPGGYTF. CDR3 in DNA: TGTGCCAGCAGTGAAGCTATACCGGGTGGCTACACCTTC.